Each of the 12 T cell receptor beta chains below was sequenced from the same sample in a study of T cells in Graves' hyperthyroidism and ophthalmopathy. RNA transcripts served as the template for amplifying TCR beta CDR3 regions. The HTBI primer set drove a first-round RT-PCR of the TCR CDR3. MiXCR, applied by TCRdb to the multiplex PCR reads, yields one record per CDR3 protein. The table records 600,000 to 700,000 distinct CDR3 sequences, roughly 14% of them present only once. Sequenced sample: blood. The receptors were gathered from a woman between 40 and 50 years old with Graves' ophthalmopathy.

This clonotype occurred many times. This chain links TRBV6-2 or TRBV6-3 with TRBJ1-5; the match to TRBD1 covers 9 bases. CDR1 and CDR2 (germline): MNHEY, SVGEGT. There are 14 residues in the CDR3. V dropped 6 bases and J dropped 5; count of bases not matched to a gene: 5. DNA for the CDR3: TGTGCCAGCAGAACCGGACAGGGGTATCAGCCCCAGCATTTT. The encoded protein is CASRTGQGYQPQHF.

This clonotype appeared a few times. Here the CDR3 DNA reads TGCAGCGTACTCCGACAGGGGCACTATGGCTACACCTTC. This encodes CSVLRQGHYGYTF. The genes are TRBV29-1 and TRBJ1-2; 8 bases align to TRBD1. V gave up 6 bases and J gave up 3 bases; unmatched junction bases: 6. This CDR3 has 13 amino acids. CDR1 and CDR2 (germline): SQVTM, ANQGSEA.

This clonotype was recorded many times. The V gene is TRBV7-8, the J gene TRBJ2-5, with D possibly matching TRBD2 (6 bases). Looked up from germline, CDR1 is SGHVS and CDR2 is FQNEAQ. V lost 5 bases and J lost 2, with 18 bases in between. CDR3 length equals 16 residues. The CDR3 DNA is TGTGCCAGCAGCCACGCGACTCTAGCGCTACAAGAGACCCAGTACTTC. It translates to CASSHATLALQETQYF.

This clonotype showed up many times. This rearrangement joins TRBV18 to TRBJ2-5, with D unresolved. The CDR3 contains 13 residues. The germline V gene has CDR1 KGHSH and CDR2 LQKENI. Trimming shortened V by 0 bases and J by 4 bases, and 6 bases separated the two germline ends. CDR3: CASSPPTPETQYF. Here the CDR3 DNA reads TGTGCCAGCTCACCACCGACCCCAGAGACCCAGTACTTC.

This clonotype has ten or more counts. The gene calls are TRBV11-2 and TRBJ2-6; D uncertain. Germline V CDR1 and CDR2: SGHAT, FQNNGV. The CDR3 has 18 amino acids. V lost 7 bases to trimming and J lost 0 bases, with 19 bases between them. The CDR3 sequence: CASTPRVLSVSGANVLTF. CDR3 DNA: TGTGCCAGCACCCCACGGGTCCTATCCGTCTCTGGGGCCAACGTCCTGACTTTC.

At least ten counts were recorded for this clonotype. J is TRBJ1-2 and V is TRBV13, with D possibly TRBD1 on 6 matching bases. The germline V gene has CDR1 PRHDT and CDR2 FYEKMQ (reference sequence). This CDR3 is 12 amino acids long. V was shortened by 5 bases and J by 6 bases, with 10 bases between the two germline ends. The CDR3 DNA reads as TGTGCCAGCAGCCCAGGACAGAATGGCTACACCTTC. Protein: CASSPGQNGYTF.

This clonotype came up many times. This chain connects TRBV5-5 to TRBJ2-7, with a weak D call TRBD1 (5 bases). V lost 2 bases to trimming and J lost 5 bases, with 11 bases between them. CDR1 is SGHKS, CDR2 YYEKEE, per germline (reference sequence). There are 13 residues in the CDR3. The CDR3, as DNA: TGTGCCAGCAGCTTCGCAGGGTTGGACGAGCAGTACTTC. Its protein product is CASSFAGLDEQYF.

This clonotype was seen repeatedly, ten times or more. CDR3 region: CASSYLEGGEAFF. The DNA of the CDR3 is TGTGCCAGCAGCTACCTCGAGGGGGGTGAAGCTTTCTTT. The J gene is TRBJ1-1, the V gene TRBV11-2, with D possibly being TRBD1 (6 bases). The CDR3 runs 13 residues. V lost 4 bases and J 7 bases, leaving 13 bases between the germline ends. Germline V CDR1 and CDR2: SGHAT, FQNNGV.

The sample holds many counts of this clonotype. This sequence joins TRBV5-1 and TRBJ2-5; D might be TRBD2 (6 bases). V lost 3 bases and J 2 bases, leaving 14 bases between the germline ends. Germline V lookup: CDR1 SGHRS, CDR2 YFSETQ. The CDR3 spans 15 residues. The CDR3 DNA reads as TGCGCCAGCAGCTCGACAGCCGCGGGACAAGAGACCCAGTACTTC. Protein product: CASSSTAAGQETQYF.

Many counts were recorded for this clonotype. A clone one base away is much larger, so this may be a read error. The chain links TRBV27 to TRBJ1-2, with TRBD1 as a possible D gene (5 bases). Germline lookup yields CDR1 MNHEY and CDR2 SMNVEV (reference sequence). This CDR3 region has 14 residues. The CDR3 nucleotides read TGTACCAGCTGCTCCTCCACAGGCACTTATGGCTACACCTTC. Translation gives CTSCSSTGTYGYTF.

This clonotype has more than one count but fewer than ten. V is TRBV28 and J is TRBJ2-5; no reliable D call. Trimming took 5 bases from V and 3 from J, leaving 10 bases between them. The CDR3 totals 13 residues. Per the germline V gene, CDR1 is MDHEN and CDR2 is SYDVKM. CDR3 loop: CASSHAFKETQYF. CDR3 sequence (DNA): TGTGCCAGCAGTCACGCATTTAAAGAGACCCAGTACTTC.

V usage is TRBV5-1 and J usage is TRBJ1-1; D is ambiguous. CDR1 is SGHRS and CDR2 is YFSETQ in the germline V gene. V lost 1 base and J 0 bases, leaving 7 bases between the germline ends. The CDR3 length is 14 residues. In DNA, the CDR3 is TGCGCCAGCAGCTTGAGTCGAGTGAACACTGAAGCTTTCTTT. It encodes CASSLSRVNTEAFF.